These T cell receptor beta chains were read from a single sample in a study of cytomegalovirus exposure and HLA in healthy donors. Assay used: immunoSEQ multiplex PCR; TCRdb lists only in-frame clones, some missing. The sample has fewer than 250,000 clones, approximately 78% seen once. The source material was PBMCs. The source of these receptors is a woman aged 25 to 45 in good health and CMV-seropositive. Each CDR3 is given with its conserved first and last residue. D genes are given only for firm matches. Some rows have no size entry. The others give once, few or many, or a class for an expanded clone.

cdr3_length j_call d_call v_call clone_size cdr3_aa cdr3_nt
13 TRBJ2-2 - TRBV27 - CASSLRGAKELFF TGTGCCAGCAGTTTACGGGGGGCTAAGGAGCTGTTTTTT
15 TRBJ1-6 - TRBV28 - CASSSPGRGNSPLHF TGTGCCAGCAGTTCCCCCGGAAGGGGTAATTCACCCCTCCACTTT
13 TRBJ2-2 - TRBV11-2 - CASSLLRTGELFF TGTGCCAGCAGCTTACTACGGACCGGGGAGCTGTTTTTT
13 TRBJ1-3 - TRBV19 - CASSQGSGNTIYF TGTGCCAGTAGTCAGGGCTCTGGAAACACCATATATTTT
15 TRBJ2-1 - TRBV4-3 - CASSLSMSLYNEQFF TGCGCCAGCAGCCTCTCGATGAGCCTCTACAATGAGCAGTTCTTC
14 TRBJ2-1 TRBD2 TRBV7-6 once CASSFPGEGSEQFF TGTGCCAGCAGCTTCCCCGGGGAGGGGAGTGAGCAGTTCTTC
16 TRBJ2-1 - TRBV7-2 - CASSSASVRSYNEQFF TGTGCCAGCAGCTCTGCTAGCGTTCGCTCCTACAATGAGCAGTTCTTC
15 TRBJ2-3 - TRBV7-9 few CASTTNPDSGDTQYF TGTGCCAGCACGACAAATCCGGACTCGGGGGATACGCAGTATTTT
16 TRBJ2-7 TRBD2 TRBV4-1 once CASSQERGLATYEQYF TGCGCCAGCAGCCAAGAGCGGGGACTAGCAACCTACGAGCAGTACTTC
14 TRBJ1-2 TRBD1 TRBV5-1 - CASSRDRGNYGYTF TGCGCCAGCAGCCGGGACAGGGGAAACTATGGCTACACCTTC
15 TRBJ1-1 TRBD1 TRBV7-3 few CASSSSQGAGTEAFF TGTGCCAGCAGCTCATCACAGGGGGCCGGCACTGAAGCTTTCTTT
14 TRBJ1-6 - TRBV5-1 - CASSLSEPNSPLHF TGCGCCAGCAGCTTGTCAGAACCAAATTCACCCCTCCACTTT
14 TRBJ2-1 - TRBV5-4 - CASSPGLAGDEQFF TGTGCCAGCAGCCCGGGACTTGCTGGGGATGAGCAGTTCTTC
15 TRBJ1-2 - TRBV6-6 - CASSSKGGSGYGYTF TGTGCCAGCAGTTCCAAGGGAGGTTCGGGCTATGGCTACACCTTC
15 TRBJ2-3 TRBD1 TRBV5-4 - CASSIGQGTVDTQYF TGTGCCAGCAGCATCGGACAGGGAACGGTAGATACGCAGTATTTT
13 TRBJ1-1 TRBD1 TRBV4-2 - CASSRQGVTEAFF TGTGCCAGCAGCCGACAGGGGGTCACTGAAGCTTTCTTT
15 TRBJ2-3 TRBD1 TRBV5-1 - CASSLNPGGPDTQYF TGCGCCAGCAGCTTGAATCCAGGGGGCCCAGATACGCAGTATTTT
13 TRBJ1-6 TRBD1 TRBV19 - CASQTGDNSPLHF TGTGCCAGTCAGACAGGGGATAATTCACCCCTCCACTTT
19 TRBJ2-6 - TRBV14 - CASSPTLILRSSGANVLTF TGTGCCAGCAGCCCTACACTCATCCTTCGGAGCTCTGGGGCCAACGTCCTGACTTTC
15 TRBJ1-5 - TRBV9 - CASSVRHRRNQPQHF TGTGCCAGCAGCGTGAGACATAGACGCAATCAGCCCCAGCATTTT
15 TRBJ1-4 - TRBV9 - CASSPRQSLNEKLFF TGTGCCAGCAGCCCCAGACAGAGCCTGAATGAAAAACTGTTTTTT
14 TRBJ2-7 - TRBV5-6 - CASSPPRVPYEQYF TGTGCCAGCAGCCCCCCCAGGGTTCCCTACGAGCAGTACTTC
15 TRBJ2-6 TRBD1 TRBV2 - CASRLDRAGANVLTF TGTGCCAGCAGACTAGACAGGGCGGGGGCCAACGTCCTGACTTTC
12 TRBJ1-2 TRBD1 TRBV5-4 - CASTDRGNGYTF TGTGCCAGCACCGACAGGGGAAATGGCTACACCTTC
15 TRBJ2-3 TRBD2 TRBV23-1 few CATRPGGLSTDTQYF TGCGCCACTCGCCCGGGGGGGCTAAGCACAGATACGCAGTATTTT
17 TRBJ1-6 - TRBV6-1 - CASGEAGGGSYNSPLHF TGTGCCAGCGGGGAAGCAGGCGGGGGCTCCTATAATTCACCCCTCCACTTT
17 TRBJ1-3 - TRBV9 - CASSASRDGQNGNTIYF TGTGCCAGCAGCGCGAGCCGGGACGGACAGAATGGAAACACCATATATTTT
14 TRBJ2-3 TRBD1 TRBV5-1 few CASRSGQTTDTQYF TGCGCCAGCAGATCGGGACAGACCACAGATACGCAGTATTTT
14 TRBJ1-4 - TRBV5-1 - CASSLDRFNEKLFF TGCGCCAGCAGCTTGGACAGGTTCAATGAAAAACTGTTTTTT
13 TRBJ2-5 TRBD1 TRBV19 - CASTAGGGETQYF TGTGCCAGCACGGCAGGGGGTGGTGAGACCCAGTACTTC
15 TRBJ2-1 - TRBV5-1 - CASSLVAPLEDEQFF TGCGCCAGCAGCTTGGTGGCACCTTTGGAGGATGAGCAGTTCTTC
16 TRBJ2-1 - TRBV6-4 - CASSDSFGKRVNEQFF TGTGCCAGCAGTGACTCCTTCGGGAAGCGGGTCAATGAGCAGTTCTTC
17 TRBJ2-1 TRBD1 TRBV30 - CAWRVRQGATGGNEQFF TGTGCCTGGAGGGTGAGACAGGGGGCCACAGGAGGGAATGAGCAGTTCTTC